Listed below are T cell receptor beta chains from one sample, sequenced in a study of T cell repertoires in cytomegalovirus infection. Antigens for these TCRs are unknown. From the reads, TCRdb called clonotypes with MiXCR, one entry per CDR3 protein. In the table there are 95,000 to 120,000 distinct CDR3 sequences, 30% of which are singletons. This sample comprised CD8+ T cells from cultured PBMCs, obtained from culture after CMV antigen stimulation. These receptor sequences come from a human donor in good health (CMV status not recorded). Some clones in this sample may be carry-over from other donors' samples. Both conserved end residues are part of each CDR3. Not all rows give a size; the values are once, few, many and, for expanded clones, a class.

>many|TRBJ2-7|TRBV6-1
CASNWDSYYEQYF
>-|TRBJ2-1|TRBV2
CASKRQGSPYNEQFF
>-|TRBJ1-5|TRBV6-6
CASSYVDRVNQPQHF
>few|TRBJ1-1|TRBV4-1
CASSALTGNTEAFF
>many|TRBJ2-1|TRBV12-3/TRBV12-4
CASSAKAGGLPNEQFF
>-|TRBJ2-5|TRBV7-6
CASGQGGGVKTQYF
>-|TRBJ2-1|TRBV2
CASSEGQGIVDEQFF
>-|TRBJ2-7|TRBV28
CASSGQKKSNYEQYF
>-|TRBJ1-4|TRBV28
CASSTKDRGDEKLFF
>-|TRBJ2-1|TRBV7-9
CASSLALGRDEQFF
>-|TRBJ2-3|TRBV7-6
CASSFAASIPDTQYF
>few|TRBJ1-1|TRBV11-1
CASSFGRPDQAVMNTEAFF